This T cell receptor beta chain is drawn from a study of beta chain features in type 1 diabetes. Whole-study results and caveats: Within patients, naive, central memory and Treg TCRB repertoires seemed more similar than within healthy donors.

The investigators reverse transcribed all of the isolated RNA, so they sequenced expressed TCRB transcripts. The table came from immunoSEQ multiplex PCR; TCRdb's copy has only in-frame clones and leaves some out. The sample shows under 250,000 clones, approximately 11% of them seen only once. A remark on this clone: Its specificity is not known.

V trimming: 6 bases; J trimming: 9 bases; junction bases outside the gene matches: 5. CDR3 size: 13 residues. Germline loops: CDR1 LNHDA, CDR2 SQIVND (reference sequence). The genes are TRBV19 and TRBJ2-1; TRBD1 aligns across 10 bases. The TCR originated in a man aged 18 to 30 in good health. Material: central memory CD4+ T cells from blood. In nucleotides, the CDR3 is TGTGCCAGTAGCGCCGGGACAGGGGTTGAGCAGTTCTTC. This sequence encodes CASSAGTGVEQFF.